These 13 T cell receptor beta chains came from one sample sequenced in a study of T cell responses to AZD1222 COVID-19 vaccine. The method was immunoSEQ multiplex PCR; TCRdb's version includes in-frame clones alone and lacks a portion of them. The profile shows 85,000 to 130,000 clones, 93% of them singletons. Material: peripheral blood, obtained on day 0 of AZD1222 vaccination. Receptor source: an adult in good health.

The gene calls are TRBV19 and TRBJ2-2; D remains ambiguous. CDR3 length: 16 amino acids. Germline V lookup: CDR1 LNHDA, CDR2 SQIVND (reference sequence). Trimming took 3 bases from V and 0 from J, leaving 11 bases between them. The CDR3 DNA reads as TGTGCCAGTAGTATTCCCCCTAGGGCGAACACCGGGGAGCTGTTTTTT. Translating it yields CASSIPPRANTGELFF.

To note about this clone: A read error may account for a junction end that differs from germline. The chain has TRBV28 and TRBJ1-6, with 7 bases fitting TRBD1. This CDR3 is 13 amino acids long. Per the germline V gene, CDR1 is MDHEN and CDR2 is SYDVKM. CDR3 bases: TGTGCCAGCAGCTTAGTACAGGGGCTTCTGCTGGCTTTT. Protein sequence: CASSLVQGLLLAF.

The chain is built from TRBV6-5 and TRBJ2-2; D gene unclear. Trimming removed 0 bases from V and 7 bases from J, with 6 bases in between. This CDR3 comprises 13 residues. CDR1 MNHEY and CDR2 SVGAGI come from the germline V gene. The CDR3 coding sequence is TGTGCCAGCAGTTACTCGATTGGCGGGGAGCTGTTTTTT. It yields the protein CASSYSIGGELFF.

The genes are TRBV5-1 and TRBJ2-5, with 7 bases aligning to TRBD1. Germline V gene data show CDR1 as SGHRS and CDR2 as YFSETQ. The CDR3 spans 14 residues. Trimming cost V 4 bases and J 3 bases; bases outside gene matches: 6. Written as DNA, the CDR3 is TGCGCCAGCAGCCCGGGGACAGCCAAAGAGACCCAGTACTTC. Protein product: CASSPGTAKETQYF.

The chain has TRBV28 and TRBJ2-1, with 10 bases fitting TRBD2. CDR1 and CDR2 (germline): MDHEN, SYDVKM. V lost 2 bases and J lost 5; bases outside the gene matches: 3. The CDR3 is 15 residues long. The CDR3 nucleotides read TGTGCCAGCAGTTTACTAGCGGGAGATAACAATGAGCAGTTCTTC. It encodes CASSLLAGDNNEQFF.

V is TRBV27 and J is TRBJ2-1, with D perhaps assigned TRBD1 or TRBD2 (5 bases each). Trimming took 2 bases from V and 6 from J, leaving 14 bases between them. Germline values: CDR1 MNHEY, CDR2 SMNVEV (reference sequence). The CDR3 is 15 residues long. CDR3 nucleotide sequence: TGTGCCAGCAGTTTACTTGGGGGAGTAAGCAATGAGCAGTTCTTC. The encoded protein is CASSLLGGVSNEQFF.

The gene calls are TRBV10-3 and TRBJ2-2, with TRBD1 matching 7 bases. With V trimmed by 0 bases and J by 3 bases, 7 bases remained unmatched. This CDR3 contains 17 residues. Per the germline V gene, CDR1 is ENHRY and CDR2 is SYGVKD. CDR3 nucleotide sequence: TGTGCCATCAGTGAGTCCGACAGGGCTCGGGACACCGGGGAGCTGTTTTTT. The encoded protein is CAISESDRARDTGELFF.

The V gene is TRBV5-1, the J gene TRBJ2-1; 9 bases line up with TRBD2. V shed 2 bases, J shed 7 bases, and the junction held 7 bases outside the gene matches. The CDR3 covers 15 residues. Germline-derived CDR1 and CDR2 are SGHRS and YFSETQ. For the CDR3, the DNA is TGCGCCAGCAGCTTACCCTGGACTAGCGCAAATGAGCAGTTCTTC. Translation: CASSLPWTSANEQFF. The full variable domain, its missing parts supplied by reference TRBV5-1 and TRBJ2-1, is KAGVTQTPRYLIKTRGQQVTLSCSPISGHRSVSWYQQTPGQGLQFLFEYFSETQRNKGNFPGRFSGRQFSNSRSEMNVSTLELGDSALYLCASSLPWTSANEQFFGPGTRLTVL.

V and J are TRBV29-1 and TRBJ1-4, with 8 bases lining up with TRBD1. CDR1 and CDR2 (germline): SQVTM, ANQGSEA. This CDR3 has 14 residues. J lost 2 bases, V lost 4 bases, and 3 bases had no gene match. This CDR3 is CSVGQGTTNEKLFF. The CDR3 nucleotides are TGCAGCGTTGGACAGGGGACGACTAATGAAAAACTGTTTTTT.

The chain uses TRBV7-2 and TRBJ1-1; D unresolved. CDR1 and CDR2 from the germline V gene are SGHTA and FQGNSA. V lost 5 bases and J 2 bases, leaving 9 bases between the germline ends. The CDR3 runs to 13 residues. The CDR3 region has the DNA TGTGCCAGCAGCCAGGACCGAAACACTGAAGCTTTCTTT. Translated: CASSQDRNTEAFF. Variable domain in full (rest from reference TRBV7-2 and TRBJ1-1): GAGVSQSPSNKVTEKGKDVELRCDPISGHTALYWYRQSLGQGLEFLIYFQGNSAPDKSGLPSDRFSAERTGGSVSTLTIQRTQQEDSAVYLCASSQDRNTEAFFGQGTRLTVV.

The chain combines TRBV11-2 with TRBJ2-3, with 7 bases identical to TRBD1. Germline CDR1 reads SGHAT; CDR2 reads FQNNGV. V shed 5 bases and J 2 bases; nucleotides not matched to a gene: 7. The CDR3 is 15 residues long. CDR3 sequence (DNA): TGTGCCAGCAGCCCCGGGACAGCCTTCACAGATACGCAGTATTTT. Translation: CASSPGTAFTDTQYF.

This chain joins TRBV28 and TRBJ2-7; the match to TRBD2 covers 8 bases. Germline V gives CDR1 MDHEN, CDR2 SYDVKM. V lost 10 bases and J lost 2; bases outside the gene matches: 7. The CDR3 is made up of 13 amino acids. CDR3: CANSGRTTYEQYF. As DNA, the CDR3 is TGTGCCAACAGCGGGAGAACAACCTACGAGCAGTACTTC. The whole variable domain, remainder taken from reference TRBV28 and TRBJ2-7, is DVKVTQSSRYLVKRTGEKVFLECVQDMDHENMFWYRQDPGLGLRLIYFSYDVKMKEKGDIPEGYSVSREKKERFSLILESASTNQTSMYLCANSGRTTYEQYFGPGTRLTVT.

This clone appeared a single time. The chain couples TRBV4-1 to TRBJ2-7, with 11 bases that match TRBD2. Losses at the gene ends were 4 bases for V and 1 base for J; bases not matched to a gene: 3. This CDR3 is 15 amino acids long. The germline gives CDR1 MGHRA, CDR2 YSYEKL. Here the CDR3 reads CASSLTSGISYEQYF. The DNA of the CDR3 is TGCGCCAGCAGCCTGACTAGCGGGATATCCTACGAGCAGTACTTC.